This TCR beta chain originates from a study of cytomegalovirus exposure and HLA in healthy donors. Turning to the study itself: Drawn from HLA-typed donors, 80 million to 95 million unique TCRs were held in an early data release. Overall study findings and caveats: Sequencing depth roughly uniform across donors was assumed in presence/absence analyses.

About this clone itself: The target antigen is unknown.

Primers for the PCR totalled 60 Vbeta and 13 Jbeta. The authors' processing: Roughly 10 million shared chains were among the about 80 million unique TCR beta chains that a later analysis counted. Produced via immunoSEQ multiplex PCR; TCRdb's table is partial and in-frame only. V and J calls and clone size are those listed in that table; D and trimming were worked out from the DNA. The sample yields around 190,000 clones, about 80% seen once. From germline, CDR1 is SGHTS and CDR2 YDEGEE. Trimming pared 4 bases from V and 4 bases from J, leaving 11 bases between. The CDR3 is 14 residues long. The chain recombines TRBV5-8 with TRBJ1-4; D unclear. This receptor was identified in a woman aged 40 to 55 in good health and CMV-seronegative. The sequenced sample was PBMCs. The DNA for the CDR3 is TGTGCCAGCAGCCCGGCGGCCTTTAATGAAAAACTGTTTTTT. Its protein product is CASSPAAFNEKLFF.